The next 6 T cell receptor beta chains were all read from a single sample in a study of T-cell memory formation after mild COVID-19. One entry per CDR3 protein results from TCRdb running MiXCR on the 5' RACE reads. The table shows approximately 340,000 distinct CDR3 sequences, with over 10% occurring only once. Sequences were obtained from PBMCs or a T cell subset sorted from them (not recorded which). The receptors here all came from a man younger than 30 who had mild COVID-19 (a few samples of this study predate the infection). Cell type and time point are not known.

The V call is TRBV2, the J call TRBJ1-2; maybe TRBD1 (5 bases). This CDR3 contains 15 residues. Germline V gene sequence: CDR1 SNHLY, CDR2 FYNNEI. With 8 bases removed from V and 1 base from J, the gap between germline ends came to 17 bases. The CDR3 DNA is TGTGCCAGCCAGGGCTTATTAACTGATAACTATGGCTACACCTTC. Translating it yields CASQGLLTDNYGYTF.

The table lists this clonotype with a few counts. The chain uses TRBV25-1 and TRBJ2-6, with TRBD2 as a possible D gene (5 bases). Trimming took 1 base from V and 0 from J, leaving 19 bases between them. The germline CDR1 and CDR2 sequences are MGHDK and SYGVNS. CDR3 size: 20 residues. Here the CDR3 reads CASSESLIEGSPSGANVLTF. CDR3 in DNA: TGTGCCAGCAGTGAATCGCTGATAGAGGGATCCCCCTCTGGGGCCAACGTCCTGACTTTC.

This clonotype was counted only a few times. The J gene is TRBJ1-2, the V gene TRBV7-9; TRBD1 matches at 9 bases. CDR3 size: 18 residues. With 2 bases clipped from V and 3 bases from J, the junction kept 13 bases outside the gene matches. The germline CDR1 and CDR2 sequences are SEHNR and FQNEAQ (reference sequence). The CDR3: CASSLSGQGLIGDYGYTF. CDR3 bases: TGTGCCAGCAGCTTATCGGGACAGGGTCTTATCGGGGACTATGGCTACACCTTC.

This clonotype was picked up a small number of times. CDR3 nucleotides: TGTGCCAGCAGTTTAGTTAAATCTGGGGCCAACGTCCTGACTTTC. This translates into CASSLVKSGANVLTF. The V and J genes are TRBV12-3 or TRBV12-4 and TRBJ2-6; D is unresolved. The CDR3 length is 15 residues. The ends were cut back, 1 base at V and 1 base at J, with 5 bases in the middle.

V and J are TRBV7-6 and TRBJ1-5; 9 bases align to TRBD1. The CDR3 runs 15 residues. J gave up 6 bases and V 5 bases, and 8 bases lay outside the gene matches. CDR1 is SGHVS and CDR2 is FNYEAQ in the germline V gene. CDR3 in DNA: TGTGCCAGCAGCAACAACAGGGGGCTGGGTCAGCCCCAGCATTTT. It codes for CASSNNRGLGQPQHF.

Only a few counts were recorded for this clonotype. The chain uses TRBV12-3 or TRBV12-4 and TRBJ2-3; 14 bases are shared with TRBD2. J lost 6 bases, V lost 3 bases, and 11 bases had no gene match. The CDR3 has 18 residues. This CDR3 reads CASSLTSGGARILDTQYF. The CDR3 DNA reads as TGTGCCAGCAGTTTGACTAGCGGGGGGGCCCGCATCCTCGATACGCAGTATTTT.